A selection of T cell receptor beta chains follows, all from one sample in a study of T cells after yellow fever vaccination. TCRdb fed the 5' RACE reads into MiXCR, producing one record per CDR3 protein. The sample yields tens of thousands of distinct CDR3 sequences, approximately 8% seen once. Sample: CD8+ T cells sorted from PBMCs, taken 15 days after the yellow fever booster vaccination. Source of these receptors: a man aged 25-40 years who received the YFV17D yellow fever vaccine. CDR3s include the opening cysteine and the closing phenylalanine or tryptophan. A D gene is named only where the DNA matches it firmly. Some rows mark clone size as missing; the rest say once, few, many or name a class of expanded clone.

TRBV4-1	-	many	TRBJ2-1	TGCGCCAGCAGCCAAGTTGCAGGGACCTACAATGAGCAGTTCTTC	CASSQVAGTYNEQFF
TRBV7-8	TRBD2	many	TRBJ2-7	TGTGCCAGCAGCTTACGACTAGCGCCTTGGGAGCAGTACTTC	CASSLRLAPWEQYF
TRBV20-1	TRBD2	many	TRBJ2-1	TGCAGTGCTAGAGATCTACTAGCGGGAGGGAATGAGCAGTTCTTC	CSARDLLAGGNEQFF
TRBV6-2/TRBV6-3	-	many	TRBJ2-5	TGTGCCAGCAGTTATCCGTTCCAAGAGACCCAGTACTTC	CASSYPFQETQYF
TRBV4-3	-	many	TRBJ2-7	TGCGCCAGCAGCCAAGTTGCAGGGACAACCTACGAGCAGTACTTC	CASSQVAGTTYEQYF
TRBV20-1	-	many	TRBJ2-1	TGCAGTGCTAGCGGTACTATGCACAATGAGCAGTTCTTC	CSASGTMHNEQFF
TRBV7-9	-	many	TRBJ1-5	TGTGCCAGCAGCGCGGACGGAAGGAGCAATCAGCCCCAGCATTTT	CASSADGRSNQPQHF
TRBV15	TRBD1	many	TRBJ2-5	TGTGCCACCAGCAGAGATTGGATACTACAGGGGAACCAGTACTTC	CATSRDWILQGNQYF
TRBV29-1	-	many	TRBJ2-7	TGCAGCGTTGTTACAGGCCGCTCCTACGAGCAGTACTTC	CSVVTGRSYEQYF
TRBV27	TRBD2	many	TRBJ2-7	TGTGCCAGCAGTTTGGACCGACTAGCGGGAGGCGAGCAGTACTTC	CASSLDRLAGGEQYF
TRBV7-8	TRBD2	many	TRBJ2-1	TGTGCCAGCAGCTTTATTTCAGCGGGAGGGCAGGGTGAGCAGTTCTTC	CASSFISAGGQGEQFF
TRBV7-9	-	many	TRBJ1-1	TGTGCCAGCAGCTTATGGAGTGGCAACACTGAAGCTTTCTTT	CASSLWSGNTEAFF
TRBV29-1	-	many	TRBJ1-1	TGCAGCGTCGCCTTGTTGGGGGCTGAAGCTTTCTTT	CSVALLGAEAFF
TRBV7-9	TRBD1	many	TRBJ2-7	TGTGCCAGCAGCTCAACCACCGGGACAGACGAGCAGTACTTC	CASSSTTGTDEQYF
TRBV12-3/TRBV12-4	-	many	TRBJ2-7	TGTGCCAGCAGTCCCGACAGCTCCTACGAGCAGTACTTC	CASSPDSSYEQYF
TRBV20-1	-	medium-sized	TRBJ2-1	TGCAGTGCTAGAGACGAACGAGCCTACAATGAGCAGTTCTTC	CSARDERAYNEQFF
TRBV7-2	TRBD2	-	TRBJ2-7	TGTGCCAGCAGCTCACTCGAAGCGGGAGTCTACGAGCAGTACTTC	CASSSLEAGVYEQYF
TRBV7-9	-	many	TRBJ2-7	TGTGCCAGCAGCTTAATACAGTCCTACGAGCAGTACTTC	CASSLIQSYEQYF
TRBV27	TRBD2	many	TRBJ2-3	TGTGCCAGCGGACTAGCGGGATACGACACAGATACGCAGTATTTT	CASGLAGYDTDTQYF
TRBV9	-	few	TRBJ2-6	TGTGCCAGCAGCGGCGTATCCTCGGCTGGGGCCAACGTCCTGACTTTC	CASSGVSSAGANVLTF
TRBV13	-	-	TRBJ2-1	TGTGCCAGCAGCTCCAAGGGGGCGGGAGCGTCCTATGAGCAGTTCTTC	CASSSKGAGASYEQFF
TRBV9	TRBD2	many	TRBJ2-5	TGTGCCAGCAGCTCTAGCGGGAGGCTGGGAGAGACCCAGTACTTC	CASSSSGRLGETQYF
TRBV11-2	-	many	TRBJ2-1	TGTGCCAGCCGATCGGATGAGCAGTTCTTC	CASRSDEQFF
TRBV7-9	TRBD1	many	TRBJ2-3	TGTGCCAGCAGCTCTCTCAGACAGGGGGCGACAGATACGCAGTATTTT	CASSSLRQGATDTQYF